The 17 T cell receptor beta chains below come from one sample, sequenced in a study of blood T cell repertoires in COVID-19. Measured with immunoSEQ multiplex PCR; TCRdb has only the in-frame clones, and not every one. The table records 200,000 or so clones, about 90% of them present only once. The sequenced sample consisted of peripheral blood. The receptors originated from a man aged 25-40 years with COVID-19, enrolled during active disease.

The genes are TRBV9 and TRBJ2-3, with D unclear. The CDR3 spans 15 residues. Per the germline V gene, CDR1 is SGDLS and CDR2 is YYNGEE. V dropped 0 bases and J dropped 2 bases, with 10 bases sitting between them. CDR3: CASSVGLEVTDTQYF. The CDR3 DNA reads TGTGCCAGCAGCGTAGGTCTTGAGGTCACAGATACGCAGTATTTT. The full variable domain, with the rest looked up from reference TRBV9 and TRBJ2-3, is DSGVTQTPKHLITATGQRVTLRCSPRSGDLSVYWYQQSLDQGLQFLIQYYNGEERAKGNILERFSAQQFPDLHSELNLSSLELGDSALYFCASSVGLEVTDTQYFGPGTRLTVL.

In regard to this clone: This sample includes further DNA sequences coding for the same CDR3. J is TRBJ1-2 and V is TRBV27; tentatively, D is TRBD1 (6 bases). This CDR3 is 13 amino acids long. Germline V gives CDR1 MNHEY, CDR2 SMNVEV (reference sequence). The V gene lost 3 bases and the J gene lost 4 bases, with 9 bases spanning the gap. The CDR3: CASSLGRGYGYTF. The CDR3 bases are TGTGCCAGCAGTTTGGGCAGGGGCTATGGCTACACCTTC.

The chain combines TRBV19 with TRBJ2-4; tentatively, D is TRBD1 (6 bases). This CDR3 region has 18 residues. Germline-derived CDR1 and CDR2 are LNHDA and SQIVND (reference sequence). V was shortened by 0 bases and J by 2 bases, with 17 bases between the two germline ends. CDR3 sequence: CASSIEGAGVGTKNIQYF. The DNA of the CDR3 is TGTGCCAGTAGTATAGAAGGGGCAGGGGTGGGGACCAAAAACATTCAGTACTTC.

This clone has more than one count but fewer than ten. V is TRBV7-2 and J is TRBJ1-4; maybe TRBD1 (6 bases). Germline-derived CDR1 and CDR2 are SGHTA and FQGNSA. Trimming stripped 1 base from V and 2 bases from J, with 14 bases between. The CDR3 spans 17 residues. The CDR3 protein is CASSLVGRGVTNEKLFF. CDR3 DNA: TGTGCCAGCAGCTTAGTTGGCAGGGGAGTGACTAATGAAAAACTGTTTTTT.

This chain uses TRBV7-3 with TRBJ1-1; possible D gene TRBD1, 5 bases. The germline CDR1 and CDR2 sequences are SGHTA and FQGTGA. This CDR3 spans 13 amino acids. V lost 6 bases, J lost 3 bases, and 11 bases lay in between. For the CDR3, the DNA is TGTGCCAGCAGTCGGGGGGGTTACACTGAAGCTTTCTTT. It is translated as CASSRGGYTEAFF.

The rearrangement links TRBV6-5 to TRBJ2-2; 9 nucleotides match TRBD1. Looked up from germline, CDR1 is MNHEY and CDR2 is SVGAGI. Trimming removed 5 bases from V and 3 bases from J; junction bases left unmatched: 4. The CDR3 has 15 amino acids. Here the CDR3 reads CASSKGQGYTGELFF. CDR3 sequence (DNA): TGTGCCAGCAGTAAGGGACAGGGATACACCGGGGAGCTGTTTTTT.

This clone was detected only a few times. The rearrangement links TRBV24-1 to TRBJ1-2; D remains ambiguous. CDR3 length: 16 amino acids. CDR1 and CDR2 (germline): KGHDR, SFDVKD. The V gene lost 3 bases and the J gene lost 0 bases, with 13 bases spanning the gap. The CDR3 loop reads CATSDPRESANYGYTF. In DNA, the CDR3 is TGTGCCACCAGTGATCCTCGGGAGTCGGCTAACTATGGCTACACCTTC.

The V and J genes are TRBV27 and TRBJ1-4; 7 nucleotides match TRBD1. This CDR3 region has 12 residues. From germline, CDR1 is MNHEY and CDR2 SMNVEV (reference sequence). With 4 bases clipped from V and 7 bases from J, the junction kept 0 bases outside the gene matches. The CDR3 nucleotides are TGTGCCAGCAGTTACAGGGGTGAAAAACTGTTTTTT. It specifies CASSYRGEKLFF. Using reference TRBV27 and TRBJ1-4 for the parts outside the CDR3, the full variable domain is EAQVTQNPRYLITVTGKKLTVTCSQNMNHEYMSWYRQDPGLGLRQIYYSMNVEVTDKGDVPEGYKVSRKEKRNFPLILESPSPNQTSLYFCASSYRGEKLFFGSGTQLSVL.

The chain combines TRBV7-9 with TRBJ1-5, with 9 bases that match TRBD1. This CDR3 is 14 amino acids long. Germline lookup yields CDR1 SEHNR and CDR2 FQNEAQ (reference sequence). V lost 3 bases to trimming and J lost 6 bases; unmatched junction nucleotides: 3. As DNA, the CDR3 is TGTGCCAGCAGCTTCGGGACAGGGCCTCAGCCCCAGCATTTT. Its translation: CASSFGTGPQPQHF.

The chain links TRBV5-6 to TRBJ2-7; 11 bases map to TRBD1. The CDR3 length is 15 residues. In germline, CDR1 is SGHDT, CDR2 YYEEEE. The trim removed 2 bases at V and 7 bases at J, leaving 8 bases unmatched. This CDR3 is CASSFLDRGLEEQYF. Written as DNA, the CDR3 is TGTGCCAGCAGCTTCTTGGACAGGGGGCTTGAGGAGCAGTACTTC.

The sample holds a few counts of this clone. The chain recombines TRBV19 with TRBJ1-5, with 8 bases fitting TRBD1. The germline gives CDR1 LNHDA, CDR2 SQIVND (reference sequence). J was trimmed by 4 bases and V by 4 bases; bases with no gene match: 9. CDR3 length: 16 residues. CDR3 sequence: CASSTLDRGWNQPQHF. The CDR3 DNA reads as TGTGCCAGTAGTACGCTTGACAGGGGTTGGAATCAGCCCCAGCATTTT.

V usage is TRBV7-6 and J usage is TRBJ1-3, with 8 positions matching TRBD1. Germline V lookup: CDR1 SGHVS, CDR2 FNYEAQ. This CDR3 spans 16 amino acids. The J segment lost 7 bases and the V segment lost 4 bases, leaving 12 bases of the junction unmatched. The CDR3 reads CASSSIGQGGSNTIYF. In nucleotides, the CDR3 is TGTGCCAGCAGCTCAATAGGACAGGGTGGTAGCAACACCATATATTTT.

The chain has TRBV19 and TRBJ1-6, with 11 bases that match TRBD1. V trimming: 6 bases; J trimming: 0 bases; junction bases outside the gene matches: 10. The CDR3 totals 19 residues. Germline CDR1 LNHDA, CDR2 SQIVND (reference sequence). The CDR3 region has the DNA TGTGCCAGTAGCCTAAGGGGACAGGGGGTCCTCTCCTATAATTCACCCCTCCACTTT. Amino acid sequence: CASSLRGQGVLSYNSPLHF. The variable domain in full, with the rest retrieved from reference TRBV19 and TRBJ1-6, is DGGITQSPKYLFRKEGQNVTLSCEQNLNHDAMYWYRQDPGQGLRLIYYSQIVNDFQKGDIAEGYSVSREKKESFPLTVTSAQKNPTAFYLCASSLRGQGVLSYNSPLHFGNGTRLTVT.

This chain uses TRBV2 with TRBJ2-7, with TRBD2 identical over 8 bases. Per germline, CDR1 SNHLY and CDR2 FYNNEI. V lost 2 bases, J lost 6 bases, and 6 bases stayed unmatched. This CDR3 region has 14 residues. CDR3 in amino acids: CASSEMTGGPEQYF. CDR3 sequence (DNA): TGTGCCAGCAGTGAAATGACGGGAGGGCCCGAGCAGTACTTC.

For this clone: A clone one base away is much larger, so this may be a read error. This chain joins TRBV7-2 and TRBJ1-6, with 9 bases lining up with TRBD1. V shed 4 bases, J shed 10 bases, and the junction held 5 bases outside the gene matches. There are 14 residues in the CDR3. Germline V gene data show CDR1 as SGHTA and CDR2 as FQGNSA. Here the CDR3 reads CASSSGQGFSPLHF. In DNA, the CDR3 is TGTGCCAGCAGCTCGGGACAGGGATTCTCACCCCTCCACTTT.

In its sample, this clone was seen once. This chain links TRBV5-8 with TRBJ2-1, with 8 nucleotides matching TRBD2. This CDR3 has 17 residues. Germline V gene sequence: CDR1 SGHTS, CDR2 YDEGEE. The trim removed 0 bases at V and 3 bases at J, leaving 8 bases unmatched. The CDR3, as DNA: TGTGCCAGCAGCTTGGGAACGGCGGGAGGATACTACAATGAGCAGTTCTTC. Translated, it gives CASSLGTAGGYYNEQFF.

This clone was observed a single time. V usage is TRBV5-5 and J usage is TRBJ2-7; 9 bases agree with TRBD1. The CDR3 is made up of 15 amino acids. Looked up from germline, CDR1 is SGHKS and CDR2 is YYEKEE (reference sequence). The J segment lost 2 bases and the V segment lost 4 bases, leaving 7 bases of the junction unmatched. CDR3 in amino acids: CASSLHGTGPYEQYF. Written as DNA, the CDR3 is TGTGCCAGCAGCCTACACGGGACAGGGCCCTACGAGCAGTACTTC.